The rows below give T cell receptor beta chains drawn from one sample of a study of shared clonotypes between healthy human individuals. Method: immunoSEQ multiplex PCR; TCRdb's copy keeps in-frame clones and lacks some. The sample includes roughly 500,000 clones, over 60% of them seen just once. The sample taken for sequencing was PBMCs. All receptors come from a woman in her forties in good health. Some clones in this sample may be carry-over from other donors' samples. CDR3s include the opening cysteine and the closing phenylalanine or tryptophan. The D gene is left open where the match is weak. Some rows mark clone size as missing; the rest say once, few, many or name a class of expanded clone.

v_call,j_call,d_call,clone_size,cdr3_aa,cdr3_nt
TRBV5-1,TRBJ2-7,TRBD2,few,CASSPTSGASYEQYF,TGCGCCAGCAGCCCGACTAGCGGGGCCTCCTACGAGCAGTACTTC
TRBV27,TRBJ2-6,-,few,CASSQTGANVLTF,TGTGCCAGCAGTCAAACAGGGGCCAACGTCCTGACTTTC
TRBV27,TRBJ2-1,-,once,CASSLAPRSLLAVYNEQFF,TGTGCCAGCAGTTTGGCGCCTCGATCTCTCCTTGCCGTCTACAATGAGCAGTTCTTC
TRBV27,TRBJ1-1,-,few,CASSLSGGEKAFF,TGTGCCAGCAGTTTATCGGGGGGAGAAAAAGCTTTCTTT
TRBV30,TRBJ2-7,-,-,CAWSTHSGTPMGEQYF,TGTGCCTGGAGTACCCACTCCGGGACCCCTATGGGCGAGCAGTACTTC
TRBV11-1,TRBJ2-1,TRBD2,-,CASSLAGGEQFF,TGTGCCAGCAGCTTAGCCGGGGGGGAGCAGTTCTTC
TRBV9,TRBJ2-3,-,-,CASSASSTDTQYF,TGTGCCAGCAGCGCTAGCTCAACAGATACGCAGTATTTT
TRBV30,TRBJ2-7,-,-,CAWSYAPVGEQYF,TGTGCCTGGAGTTACGCCCCAGTCGGCGAGCAGTACTTC
TRBV20-1,TRBJ2-5,-,-,CSADKQETQYF,TGCAGTGCGGACAAGCAAGAGACCCAGTACTTC
TRBV7-2,TRBJ2-2,TRBD2,-,CASSMTSGSTGELFF,TGTGCCAGCAGTATGACTAGCGGGAGCACCGGGGAGCTGTTTTTT
TRBV6-6,TRBJ1-2,-,-,CASSPLPTATNYGYTF,TGTGCCAGCAGTCCGCTTCCAACAGCGACTAACTATGGCTACACCTTC
TRBV28,TRBJ1-5,-,-,CASSLVFDQPQHF,TGTGCCAGCAGTTTAGTTTTCGATCAGCCCCAGCATTTT
TRBV5-4,TRBJ1-2,-,-,CASSLAGFYGYTF,TGTGCCAGCAGCTTGGCGGGATTCTATGGCTACACCTTC
TRBV10-3,TRBJ2-1,TRBD2,once,CAISPLAGGNEQFF,TGTGCCATCTCCCCTCTAGCGGGAGGAAATGAGCAGTTCTTC
TRBV7-2,TRBJ1-5,-,-,CASSVLYQPQHF,TGTGCCAGCAGCGTTCTTTATCAGCCCCAGCATTTT
TRBV5-3,TRBJ1-5,-,-,CARSRRSYSNQPQHF,TGTGCCAGAAGCCGCCGGTCGTATAGCAATCAGCCCCAGCATTTT
TRBV11-1,TRBJ2-2,TRBD2,few,CASSSLLAVNTGELFF,TGTGCCAGCAGCTCGCTTCTAGCGGTGAACACCGGGGAGCTGTTTTTT
TRBV11-2,TRBJ2-1,TRBD1,-,CASSLTGVGYEQFF,TGTGCCAGCAGCTTGACAGGGGTGGGCTATGAGCAGTTCTTC
TRBV5-1,TRBJ1-4,-,many,CASSRGTGDEKLFF,TGCGCCAGCTCCCGGGGCACAGGTGACGAAAAACTGTTTTTT
TRBV19,TRBJ1-2,TRBD1,-,CASRPAGTANYGYTF,TGTGCCAGTAGACCCGCTGGGACAGCTAACTATGGCTACACCTTC
TRBV7-2,TRBJ2-7,TRBD2,few,CASSPRTSGKYEQYF,TGTGCCAGCAGCCCCCGGACTAGCGGGAAGTACGAGCAGTACTTC
TRBV6-1,TRBJ2-6,-,-,CASSEQASAGANVLTF,TGTGCCAGCAGTGAGCAGGCTAGCGCTGGGGCCAACGTCCTGACTTTC
TRBV2,TRBJ2-7,-,-,CASSDGGREQYF,TGTGCCAGCAGTGACGGAGGGAGGGAGCAGTACTTC
TRBV27,TRBJ2-1,TRBD2,few,CASIRSGRSGDNEQFF,TGTGCCAGCATCCGAAGCGGGAGATCGGGGGACAATGAGCAGTTCTTC
TRBV28,TRBJ2-2,TRBD1,-,CASGPTGIRAGELFF,TGTGCCAGCGGGCCGACAGGGATAAGGGCCGGGGAGCTGTTTTTT
TRBV5-1,TRBJ2-5,-,-,CASRITETQYF,TGCGCCAGCAGGATCACGGAGACCCAGTACTTC
TRBV28,TRBJ2-3,-,-,CASSSLIQSSQYF,TGTGCCAGCAGCTCCCTGATACAAAGTTCGCAGTATTTT
TRBV6-5,TRBJ2-7,-,-,CATSLGYEQYF,TGTGCCACCTCCCTGGGCTACGAGCAGTACTTC
TRBV18,TRBJ2-1,TRBD1,-,CASSRGQGANNEQFF,TGTGCCAGCTCTCGGGGACAGGGGGCTAACAATGAGCAGTTCTTC
TRBV6-4,TRBJ2-3,-,-,CASSEEAGRPDTQYF,TGTGCCAGCAGTGAAGAGGCAGGGAGGCCAGATACGCAGTATTTT
TRBV30,TRBJ2-1,TRBD2,-,CAWRLGLAGYNEQFF,TGTGCCTGGAGGCTCGGGCTAGCGGGTTACAATGAGCAGTTCTTC
TRBV6-1,TRBJ2-1,TRBD2,few,CASSGTSGYNEQFF,TGTGCCAGCAGTGGGACTAGCGGATACAATGAGCAGTTCTTC
TRBV7-3,TRBJ2-2,TRBD1,-,CASSQTGGALSGELFF,TGTGCCAGCAGCCAAACAGGGGGCGCATTATCCGGGGAGCTGTTTTTT
TRBV28,TRBJ1-2,TRBD1,-,CASAPLGQAYGYTF,TGTGCCAGCGCCCCCTTGGGACAGGCTTATGGCTACACCTTC
TRBV6-1,TRBJ1-2,TRBD1,-,CASSEQGVRGYTF,TGTGCCAGCAGTGAACAGGGGGTTAGAGGCTACACCTTC
TRBV6-6,TRBJ2-5,-,once,CASRGVSGYQETQYF,TGTGCCAGCAGGGGAGTCAGCGGCTACCAAGAGACCCAGTACTTC
TRBV5-4,TRBJ2-7,TRBD2,-,CASSPGTSGSSGEQYF,TGTGCCAGCAGCCCCGGGACTAGCGGGAGTTCGGGCGAGCAGTACTTC
TRBV15,TRBJ1-5,-,-,CATSRDLGVQPQHF,TGTGCCACCAGCAGAGATCTGGGGGTGCAGCCCCAGCATTTT
TRBV14,TRBJ2-5,-,few,CASSQGGTQYF,TGTGCCAGCAGCCAAGGGGGGACCCAGTACTTC
TRBV18,TRBJ1-3,-,-,CASSPPISGNTIYF,TGTGCCAGCTCACCACCCATCTCTGGAAACACCATATATTTT
TRBV7-2,TRBJ2-2,-,few,CASSLVRAGELFF,TGTGCCAGCAGCTTAGTACGCGCCGGGGAGCTGTTTTTT
TRBV2,TRBJ1-3,-,-,CASSGGAASGNTIYF,TGTGCCAGCAGTGGGGGAGCAGCCTCTGGAAACACCATATATTTT
TRBV5-1,TRBJ2-1,TRBD2,-,CASSLAGGGNEQFF,TGCGCCAGCAGCTTGGCGGGAGGCGGTAATGAGCAGTTCTTC
TRBV11-2,TRBJ1-3,-,-,CASSRINWASAGNTIYF,TGTGCCAGCAGCCGTATTAATTGGGCATCCGCCGGAAACACCATATATTTT
TRBV5-3,TRBJ2-7,-,-,CARSLVTDYEQYF,TGTGCCAGAAGCTTGGTAACAGACTACGAGCAGTACTTC
TRBV7-3,TRBJ2-1,-,few,CASSLNSNNEQFF,TGTGCCAGCAGCTTAAACAGCAACAATGAGCAGTTCTTC
TRBV5-1,TRBJ2-1,TRBD2,-,CASSLASGFYNEQFF,TGCGCCAGCAGCTTGGCTAGCGGGTTTTACAATGAGCAGTTCTTC
TRBV18,TRBJ2-3,-,-,CASSPPRKGIGTDTQYF,TGTGCCAGCTCACCACCCAGGAAGGGGATTGGCACAGATACGCAGTATTTT
TRBV9,TRBJ1-5,-,-,CASSPGGESNQPQHF,TGTGCCAGCAGCCCCGGAGGGGAATCAAATCAGCCCCAGCATTTT
TRBV5-1,TRBJ2-7,-,-,CASSLAPGGSEQYF,TGCGCCAGCAGCTTGGCACCCGGTGGTAGCGAGCAGTACTTC
TRBV15,TRBJ2-4,-,-,CATSRVGQNIQYF,TGTGCCACCAGCAGAGTAGGGCAGAACATTCAGTACTTC
TRBV9,TRBJ2-1,TRBD1,-,CASSVATGTDLNEQFF,TGTGCCAGCAGCGTAGCTACCGGGACAGACCTCAATGAGCAGTTCTTC
TRBV14,TRBJ1-2,-,-,CASSRDNYGYTF,TGTGCCAGCAGCCGAGACAACTATGGCTACACCTTC
TRBV5-1,TRBJ2-1,TRBD1,few,CASRQDRGNYNEQFF,TGCGCCAGCCGGCAGGACAGGGGAAACTACAATGAGCAGTTCTTC
TRBV7-8,TRBJ2-7,-,-,CASSLGRHRDGYEQYF,TGTGCCAGCAGCTTAGGCCGGCACAGGGACGGCTACGAGCAGTACTTC
TRBV7-3,TRBJ2-2,TRBD1,-,CASSSRLRDRVPGELFF,TGTGCCAGCAGCTCCCGCCTCCGGGACAGGGTCCCCGGGGAGCTGTTTTTT
TRBV30,TRBJ1-2,-,-,CAWSVGRAIGYTF,TGTGCCTGGAGTGTAGGCAGGGCGATTGGCTACACCTTC